This TCR beta chain came from a study of blood T cells in healthy people across ages. Alongside a J-beta primer mix, a sample-barcoded 5' primer served in a second PCR lasting roughly 6 to 11 cycles. MiXCR, applied by TCRdb to the 5' RACE reads, yields one record per CDR3 protein. The sample lists about 1,400,000 distinct CDR3 sequences, approximately 40% occurring once. This clonotype came up a few times. The antigen remains unidentified. Study observations and caveats: Strong correlation linked observed beta diversity and percent naive T cells.

The V end lost 4 bases, the J end lost 1 base, and 21 bases lay between the germline ends. The CDR3 loop spans 17 amino acids. The germline CDR1 and CDR2 sequences are DFQATT and SNEGSKA (reference sequence). This chain joins TRBV20-1 and TRBJ2-3; D is perhaps TRBD2 (5 bases). This sequence was found in a woman under 30 in good health. Sample: blood. The CDR3 DNA reads as TGCAGTGCTAAGGGAGCGGAGGAACGTCGTGGCACAGATACGCAGTATTTT. It specifies CSAKGAEERRGTDTQYF.